This paragraph reports one TCR beta chain. In TCRdb, the 5' RACE reads were re-called with MiXCR into one record per CDR3 protein. The repertoire holds 400,000 to 650,000 distinct CDR3 sequences, 22% seen once, with under 0.95% in the top ten. This sample is part of a study of identical twins. V was pared by 3 bases and J by 2 bases, with 16 bases between. This CDR3 region has 15 residues. CDR1 and CDR2 (germline): DFQATT, SNEGSKA (reference sequence). The same sample was also used in a study of T cells expressing NK-cell markers.

This sequence was found in a woman aged 18-35 years in good health. The chain employs TRBV20-1 and TRBJ2-5; D is perhaps TRBD1 or TRBD2 (6 bases each). Sequencing input: CD4+ T cells sorted from blood. The CDR3 sequence: CSASGLWGAQETQYF. Written as DNA, the CDR3 is TGCAGTGCTAGTGGCCTTTGGGGGGCACAAGAGACCCAGTACTTC.